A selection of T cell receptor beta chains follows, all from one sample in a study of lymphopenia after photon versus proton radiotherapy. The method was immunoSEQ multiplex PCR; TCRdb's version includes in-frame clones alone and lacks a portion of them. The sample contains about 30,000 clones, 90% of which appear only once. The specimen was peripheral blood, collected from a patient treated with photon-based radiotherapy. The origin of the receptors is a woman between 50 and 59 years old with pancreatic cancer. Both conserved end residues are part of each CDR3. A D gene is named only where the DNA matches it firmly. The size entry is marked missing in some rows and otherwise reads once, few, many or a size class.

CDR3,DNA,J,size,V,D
CASSDSSVDTGELFF,TGTGCCAGCAGTGACTCGAGCGTAGACACCGGGGAGCTGTTTTTT,TRBJ2-2,-,TRBV6-4,-
CASIAGGTDTQYF,TGTGCCAGCATCGCGGGGGGGACAGATACGCAGTATTTT,TRBJ2-3,-,TRBV7-9,TRBD2
CASSAVGGDFATNEKLFF,TGTGCCAGCAGCGCCGTGGGAGGGGACTTTGCAACTAATGAAAAACTGTTTTTT,TRBJ1-4,once,TRBV11-2,-
CASSSTGGEPQHF,TGTGCCAGCAGCTCGACAGGGGGGGAGCCCCAGCATTTT,TRBJ1-5,-,TRBV7-3,TRBD1
CASSSGTGGRETQYF,TGTGCCAGCAGCTCCGGGACAGGGGGAAGAGAGACCCAGTACTTC,TRBJ2-5,-,TRBV7-9,TRBD1
CASSLAGGTDTQYF,TGTGCCAGCAGCCTAGCGGGGGGCACAGATACGCAGTATTTT,TRBJ2-3,-,TRBV11-2,TRBD2
CASSPLERGYEQYF,TGTGCCAGCAGCCCCCTGGAGAGGGGCTACGAGCAGTACTTC,TRBJ2-7,-,TRBV14,-
CASSVEGSRMDEQFF,TGTGCCAGCAGCGTAGAGGGTAGTAGAATGGATGAGCAGTTCTTC,TRBJ2-1,-,TRBV9,-
CAISASGTSTDTQYF,TGTGCCATCAGTGCTAGCGGAACTAGCACAGATACGCAGTATTTT,TRBJ2-3,-,TRBV10-3,TRBD2
CASRMDRAEVELFF,TGTGCCAGTAGGATGGACAGGGCCGAAGTTGAACTGTTTTTT,TRBJ1-4,-,TRBV19,TRBD1
CAWSMWGGGNTEAFF,TGTGCCTGGAGTATGTGGGGAGGAGGTAACACTGAAGCTTTCTTT,TRBJ1-1,-,TRBV30,-
CASSPQNIWSGYTF,TGTGCCAGCTCACCACAAAACATTTGGTCCGGCTACACCTTC,TRBJ1-2,-,TRBV18,-
CASSGARGANVLTF,TGTGCCAGCAGTGGGGCGCGGGGGGCCAACGTCCTGACTTTC,TRBJ2-6,-,TRBV2,-
CSASQGLLEAFF,TGCAGCGCCTCTCAGGGGCTCCTTGAAGCTTTCTTT,TRBJ1-1,-,TRBV29-1,-
CAWSSLDRDDTEAFF,TGTGCCTGGAGTTCCCTAGACAGGGACGACACTGAAGCTTTCTTT,TRBJ1-1,-,TRBV30,TRBD1
CASSIDGGGASEQYF,TGTGCCAGTAGTATAGACGGCGGAGGCGCCTCCGAGCAGTACTTC,TRBJ2-7,-,TRBV19,-
CASSSGTSGRGTQETQYF,TGTGCCAGCAGCTCCGGGACTAGCGGGAGGGGAACCCAAGAGACCCAGTACTTC,TRBJ2-5,-,TRBV13,TRBD2
CASSTSGGNQETQYF,TGTGCCAGCAGCACGAGCGGGGGGAATCAAGAGACCCAGTACTTC,TRBJ2-5,-,TRBV9,TRBD2
CASSLILLPRNQPQHF,TGTGCCAGCAGTTTAATCCTCCTCCCTCGTAATCAGCCCCAGCATTTT,TRBJ1-5,-,TRBV28,-
CASSLGPTVKNIQYF,TGCGCCAGCAGCTTGGGACCGACAGTTAAAAACATTCAGTACTTC,TRBJ2-4,-,TRBV5-1,-
CASSPGSRTDTGELFF,TGTGCCAGCAGCCCGGGCTCTCGTACCGACACCGGGGAGCTGTTTTTT,TRBJ2-2,-,TRBV5-6,-
CASSIAGGPYNEQFF,TGTGCCAGTTCCATAGCGGGAGGGCCTTACAATGAGCAGTTCTTC,TRBJ2-1,-,TRBV18,TRBD2
CASTPSAGSYEQYF,TGTGCCAGTACCCCCTCCGCGGGTTCCTACGAGCAGTACTTC,TRBJ2-7,-,TRBV19,-
CASSVTGGEDEKLFF,TGTGCCAGCAGCGTAACGGGGGGTGAAGATGAAAAACTGTTTTTT,TRBJ1-4,-,TRBV9,-
CASSRASGRADHEQYF,TGTGCCAGCAGCCGGGCTAGCGGGAGGGCCGACCACGAGCAGTACTTC,TRBJ2-7,once,TRBV21-1,-